The rows below give T cell receptor beta chains drawn from one sample of a study of early T cells in non-severe SARS-CoV-2 infection. TCRdb fed the 5' RACE reads into MiXCR, producing one record per CDR3 protein. The table lists more than 40,000 distinct CDR3 sequences, almost 5.5% of them singletons. Sequenced material: whole blood, taken at baseline. The receptor set was obtained from an adult who was a healthcare worker with PCR-confirmed SARS-CoV-2 infection or an uninfected control (not recorded which). The CDR3 runs from the conserved cysteine through the conserved F or W. D genes are given only for firm matches. Clone size is shown for a subset of rows, as once, few, many or a class of expanded clone.

clone_size: many
v_call: TRBV6-5
j_call: TRBJ1-2
d_call: NA
cdr3_aa: CASSRGAYGYTF
cdr3_nt: TGTGCCAGCAGCAGGGGTGCCTATGGCTACACCTTC

clone_size: many
v_call: TRBV5-1
j_call: TRBJ2-3
d_call: NA
cdr3_aa: CASSLEGRDLDTQYF
cdr3_nt: TGCGCCAGCAGCTTGGAGGGCAGGGATCTAGATACGCAGTATTTT

clone_size: many
v_call: TRBV18
j_call: TRBJ2-5
d_call: TRBD2
cdr3_aa: CASSRLLAGGQHRETQYF
cdr3_nt: TGTGCCAGCTCACGACTCCTGGCGGGAGGGCAACACAGAGAGACCCAGTACTTC

clone_size: NA
v_call: TRBV27
j_call: TRBJ2-3
d_call: NA
cdr3_aa: CASSPPEPGDTQYF
cdr3_nt: TGTGCCAGCAGTCCTCCGGAACCGGGGGATACGCAGTATTTT

clone_size: many
v_call: TRBV11-3
j_call: TRBJ2-1
d_call: NA
cdr3_aa: CASSLRDGYNEQFF
cdr3_nt: TGTGCCAGCAGCTTACGGGACGGATACAATGAGCAGTTCTTC

clone_size: many
v_call: TRBV29-1
j_call: TRBJ2-7
d_call: TRBD1
cdr3_aa: CSVTMGTGWEQYF
cdr3_nt: TGCAGCGTCACCATGGGGACAGGCTGGGAGCAGTACTTC

clone_size: many
v_call: TRBV18
j_call: TRBJ1-1
d_call: NA
cdr3_aa: CASSPPQTGITEAFF
cdr3_nt: TGTGCCAGCTCACCGCCCCAAACAGGGATCACTGAAGCTTTCTTT

clone_size: NA
v_call: TRBV11-2
j_call: TRBJ1-4
d_call: NA
cdr3_aa: CASSLLGTYNEKLFF
cdr3_nt: TGTGCCAGCAGCTTGTTGGGGACCTACAATGAAAAACTGTTTTTT

clone_size: many
v_call: TRBV7-8
j_call: TRBJ1-6
d_call: TRBD1
cdr3_aa: CASSTPGQTNSPLHF
cdr3_nt: TGTGCCAGCAGCACCCCGGGACAGACTAATTCACCCCTCCACTTT

clone_size: many
v_call: TRBV12-3/TRBV12-4
j_call: TRBJ2-3
d_call: TRBD2
cdr3_aa: CASSLRGVTDTQYF
cdr3_nt: TGTGCCAGCAGTTTGCGGGGGGTCACAGATACGCAGTATTTT

clone_size: many
v_call: TRBV4-1
j_call: TRBJ1-6
d_call: NA
cdr3_aa: CASSQVIDLNSPLHF
cdr3_nt: TGCGCCAGCAGCCAAGTTATTGACCTGAATTCACCCCTCCACTTT

clone_size: many
v_call: TRBV20-1
j_call: TRBJ1-2
d_call: NA
cdr3_aa: CSAEPTGPYGYTF
cdr3_nt: TGCAGTGCTGAACCGACGGGACCCTATGGCTACACCTTC

clone_size: NA
v_call: TRBV12-3/TRBV12-4
j_call: TRBJ2-3
d_call: TRBD2
cdr3_aa: CASRGGLAGVTQYF
cdr3_nt: TGTGCCAGCAGGGGGGGACTAGCGGGAGTTACGCAGTATTTT

clone_size: NA
v_call: TRBV5-4
j_call: TRBJ1-2
d_call: NA
cdr3_aa: CASSWEDRDYGYTF
cdr3_nt: TGTGCCAGCAGCTGGGAGGACAGAGACTATGGCTACACCTTC

clone_size: many
v_call: TRBV28
j_call: TRBJ1-1
d_call: TRBD1
cdr3_aa: CASTDRLLSSQEAFF
cdr3_nt: TGTGCCAGCACGGACAGGCTCCTTTCTTCCCAGGAAGCCTTCTTT

clone_size: many
v_call: TRBV5-4
j_call: TRBJ2-7
d_call: NA
cdr3_aa: CASSWSLLSSSYEQYF
cdr3_nt: TGTGCCAGCAGCTGGTCACTACTATCAAGCTCCTACGAGCAGTACTTC

clone_size: few
v_call: TRBV7-7
j_call: TRBJ2-3
d_call: NA
cdr3_aa: CASSLGATDTQYF
cdr3_nt: TGTGCTAGCAGCTTGGGGGCGACAGATACGCAGTATTTT

clone_size: many
v_call: TRBV5-6
j_call: TRBJ2-7
d_call: TRBD1
cdr3_aa: CASSLLTGAYEQYF
cdr3_nt: TGTGCCAGCAGCCTCCTAACAGGGGCGTACGAGCAGTACTTC

clone_size: many
v_call: TRBV11-3
j_call: TRBJ2-2
d_call: TRBD2
cdr3_aa: CASSLGLAGVGTGELFF
cdr3_nt: TGTGCCAGCAGCTTAGGACTAGCGGGAGTCGGCACCGGGGAGCTGTTTTTT

clone_size: many
v_call: TRBV6-2/TRBV6-3
j_call: TRBJ2-7
d_call: NA
cdr3_aa: CASSWGSDYEQYF
cdr3_nt: TGTGCCAGCAGTTGGGGTAGCGATTACGAGCAGTACTTC

clone_size: many
v_call: TRBV29-1
j_call: TRBJ1-3
d_call: NA
cdr3_aa: CSVGGLVGNTIYF
cdr3_nt: TGCAGCGTGGGGGGTCTTGTTGGAAACACCATATATTTT

clone_size: many
v_call: TRBV9
j_call: TRBJ2-3
d_call: TRBD1
cdr3_aa: CASSADNAGTESTDTQYF
cdr3_nt: TGTGCCAGCAGCGCCGACAACGCCGGGACAGAAAGCACAGATACGCAGTATTTT